This TCR beta chain was obtained from a study of blood T cell repertoires in COVID-19. Overall study context: PBMCs, B-cell-depleted T cells, or T cells were the source of the cDNA or gDNA that made up the material.

In the original analysis: Amplification from reference gene primers served as the basis for estimated nucleated cell counts. TCRdb keeps only in-frame clones here, not all; method: immunoSEQ multiplex PCR. D and trimming come from the DNA, and the V and J calls and clone size come from that table. The table lists over 150,000 clones, 75% to 95% of them singletons. Trimming cost V 5 bases and J 5 bases; bases outside gene matches: 10. This CDR3 region has 16 residues. Looked up from germline, CDR1 is SGHAT and CDR2 is FQNNGV. The chain uses TRBV11-2 and TRBJ2-5; 11 bases map to TRBD2. The sample taken for sequencing was peripheral blood. This receptor was identified in a man aged 50-60 years with acute or convalescent COVID-19. The CDR3 DNA follows: TGTGCCAGCAGCGCCGGGACTAGCGGTACGTTCGAGACCCAGTACTTC. Its protein is CASSAGTSGTFETQYF.